This TCR beta chain was profiled in a study of cytomegalovirus exposure and HLA in healthy donors. As for the study in general: The roughly 130 validation repertoires used the same platform as the approximately 700 first-cohort repertoires, a later analysis reported.

Assay used: immunoSEQ multiplex PCR; TCRdb lists only in-frame clones, some missing. The profile shows some 84,000 clones, approximately 91% of them singletons. Study-level points and caveats: Cytomegalovirus-associated TCR beta chains were listed, numbering around 150. For cytomegalovirus status, the classifier reportedly gave diagnoses with high specificity and sensitivity.

The CDR3 consists of 21 residues. Trimming left V 2 bases short and J 0 bases short, with 28 bases between. As to this clone: Its specificity is unknown.

This sequence was found in a man aged 25 to 45 in good health and CMV-seronegative. The chain joins TRBV23-1 to TRBJ1-1; possibly TRBD1 for D (5 bases). TRBV23-1 is placed among ORFs of uncertain function. The sample consisted of PBMCs. CDR3 in DNA: TGCGCCAGCAGTCAAACAATCCGCGGAGGGACTGGGACTGCCCTGAACACTGAAGCTTTCTTT. This encodes CASSQTIRGGTGTALNTEAFF.